This T cell receptor (beta chain) was identified during a study of blood T cells in healthy people across ages. General observations from the study: Long-lived and aged donors differed, with more naive CD4+ cells and higher diversity in the long-lived. No one knew whether donors had CMV, which possibly confounded expanded clonotype changes.

This clonotype was counted at least ten times. Antigen unknown. Researchers isolated at least 6.5 million PBMCs per sample. A sample-barcoded 5' primer and a J-beta primer mix were used in a second PCR of about 6 to 11 cycles. Each of the samples gave a minimum of 2.5 million paired-end reads that contained CDR3. TCRdb fed the 5' RACE reads into MiXCR, producing one record per CDR3 protein. The table shows hundreds of thousands of distinct CDR3 sequences, with roughly 48% occurring only once. The receptor's source is a man aged 30 to 45 in good health. Sequencing was carried out using blood.

CDR3 coding DNA: TGTGCCAGCGGAGCGGCTAGCGGGGCGGGTGAGCAGTTCTTC. As protein: CASGAASGAGEQFF. The chain has TRBV19 and TRBJ2-1; 9 bases agree with TRBD2. The V segment lost 9 bases and the J segment 9 bases; nucleotides outside the gene matches: 12. This CDR3 comprises 14 residues. The germline gives CDR1 LNHDA, CDR2 SQIVND (reference sequence).